This TCR beta chain was captured in a study of OX40 agonist ivuxolimab in advanced cancers. Libraries were prepared by immunoSEQ multiplex PCR; TCRdb keeps only in-frame clonotypes and omits some of them. The sample includes about 26,000 clones, 88% seen only once; the top ten take less than 25%. This CDR3 is built from 14 residues. In germline, CDR1 is LNHDA, CDR2 SQIVND (reference sequence). V lost 3 bases, J lost 3 bases, and 9 bases lay in between. The sequence came from an adult with an advanced solid tumor such as melanoma, head and neck, liver or kidney cancer. The starting material was CD4+ or CD8+ T cells sorted from blood, obtained in a trial of the OX40 agonist ivuxolimab. This chain links TRBV19 with TRBJ2-1; tentative D call: TRBD2 (5 bases). The DNA for the CDR3 is TGTGCCAGTAGTATCGGGGAGAGCTACAATGAGCAGTTCTTC. It yields the protein CASSIGESYNEQFF.